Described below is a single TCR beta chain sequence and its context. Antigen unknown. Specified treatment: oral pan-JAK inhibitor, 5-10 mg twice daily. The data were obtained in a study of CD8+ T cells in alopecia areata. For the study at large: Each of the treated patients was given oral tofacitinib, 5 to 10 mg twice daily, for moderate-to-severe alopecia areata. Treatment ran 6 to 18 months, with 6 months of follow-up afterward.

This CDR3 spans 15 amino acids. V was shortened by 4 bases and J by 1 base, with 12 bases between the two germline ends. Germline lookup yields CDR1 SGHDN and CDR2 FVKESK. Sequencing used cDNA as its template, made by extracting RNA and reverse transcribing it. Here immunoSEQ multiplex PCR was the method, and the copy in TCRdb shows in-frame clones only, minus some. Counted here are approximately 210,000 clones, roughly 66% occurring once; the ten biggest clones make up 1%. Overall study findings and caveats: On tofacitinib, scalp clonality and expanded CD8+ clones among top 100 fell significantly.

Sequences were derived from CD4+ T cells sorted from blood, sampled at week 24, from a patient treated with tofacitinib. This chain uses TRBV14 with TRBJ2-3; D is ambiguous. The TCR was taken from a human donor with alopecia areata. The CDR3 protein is CASSRRVSGTDTQYF. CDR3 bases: TGTGCCAGCAGCCGTCGCGTCAGCGGCACAGATACGCAGTATTTT. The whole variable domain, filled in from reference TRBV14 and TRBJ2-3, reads EAGVTQFPSHSVIEKGQTVTLRCDPISGHDNLYWYRRVMGKEIKFLLHFVKESKQDESGMPNNRFLAERTGGTYSTLKVQPAELEDSGVYFCASSRRVSGTDTQYFGPGTRLTVL.